A selection of T cell receptor beta chains follows, all from one sample in a study of Graves' ophthalmopathy and Graves' hyperthyroidism. From the multiplex PCR reads, TCRdb called clonotypes with MiXCR, one entry per CDR3 protein. The table lists under 350,000 distinct CDR3 sequences, about 17% of them singletons. Sequenced sample: peripheral blood. The receptors originated from an adult man with Graves' ophthalmopathy. The CDR3 runs from the conserved cysteine through the conserved F or W. Fields, in order: CDR3 protein, CDR3 DNA, clone size, J gene, V gene, D gene. D genes are given only for firm matches. Clone size is shown for a subset of rows, as once, few, many or a class of expanded clone.

CDR3 protein: CASSYSLNTEAFF
CDR3 DNA: TGTGCCAGCAGTTACAGCTTGAACACTGAAGCTTTCTTT
clone size: many
J gene: TRBJ1-1
V gene: TRBV6-5
D gene: .

CDR3 protein: CATSGLPLAGVTTGELFF
CDR3 DNA: TGTGCCACCAGTGGGCTACCATTAGCGGGAGTTACGACCGGGGAGCTGTTTTTT
clone size: many
J gene: TRBJ2-2
V gene: TRBV24-1
D gene: TRBD2

CDR3 protein: CAIKAGTGGYEQYF
CDR3 DNA: TGTGCCATCAAGGCGGGGACAGGGGGCTACGAGCAGTACTTC
clone size: .
J gene: TRBJ2-7
V gene: TRBV10-3
D gene: TRBD1

CDR3 protein: CASSLSTPRGLEQFF
CDR3 DNA: TGTGCCAGCAGCTTATCAACCCCCAGGGGGCTTGAGCAGTTCTTC
clone size: .
J gene: TRBJ2-1
V gene: TRBV7-8
D gene: TRBD1

CDR3 protein: CASSSRGLDGGVQYF
CDR3 DNA: TGCGCCAGCAGCTCGAGAGGGTTAGATGGCGGGGTGCAGTACTTC
clone size: many
J gene: TRBJ2-5
V gene: TRBV5-1
D gene: .

CDR3 protein: CASSQDIGRVNQPQHF
CDR3 DNA: TGCGCCAGCAGCCAAGATATCGGCAGGGTCAATCAGCCCCAGCATTTT
clone size: many
J gene: TRBJ1-5
V gene: TRBV4-3
D gene: .

CDR3 protein: CASSLDRVDSPLHF
CDR3 DNA: TGCGCCAGCAGCTTGGACAGGGTGGATTCACCCCTCCACTTT
clone size: many
J gene: TRBJ1-6
V gene: TRBV5-1
D gene: .

CDR3 protein: CASSEVIDRELFF
CDR3 DNA: TGTGCCAGCAGTGAAGTTATCGATCGGGAGCTGTTTTTT
clone size: .
J gene: TRBJ2-2
V gene: TRBV6-1
D gene: .

CDR3 protein: CASSNQGARYNSPLHF
CDR3 DNA: TGTGCCAGCAGTAACCAGGGGGCGAGGTATAATTCACCCCTCCACTTT
clone size: .
J gene: TRBJ1-6
V gene: TRBV12-3/TRBV12-4
D gene: TRBD1

CDR3 protein: CSAGGLAGADEQYF
CDR3 DNA: TGCAGTGCTGGAGGACTAGCGGGAGCGGACGAGCAGTACTTC
clone size: many
J gene: TRBJ2-7
V gene: TRBV20-1
D gene: TRBD2

CDR3 protein: CASSYRSRSKETQYF
CDR3 DNA: TGTGCCAGCAGTTACCGGTCGAGAAGCAAAGAGACCCAGTACTTC
clone size: many
J gene: TRBJ2-5
V gene: TRBV6-2/TRBV6-3
D gene: .

CDR3 protein: CASSYDRFSSYEQYF
CDR3 DNA: TGTGCCAGCAGTTACGACCGATTCAGCTCCTACGAGCAGTACTTC
clone size: many
J gene: TRBJ2-7
V gene: TRBV6-2/TRBV6-3
D gene: .

CDR3 protein: CAFDGDIGYEQYF
CDR3 DNA: TGTGCCTTTGACGGGGACATAGGCTACGAGCAGTACTTC
clone size: many
J gene: TRBJ2-7
V gene: TRBV30
D gene: .

CDR3 protein: CSASLRGYSNQPQHF
CDR3 DNA: TGCAGTGCTTCTCTCCGGGGGTATAGCAATCAGCCCCAGCATTTT
clone size: many
J gene: TRBJ1-5
V gene: TRBV20-1
D gene: .

CDR3 protein: CASIQGLYEQYF
CDR3 DNA: TGTGCCAGCATCCAGGGGCTCTACGAGCAGTACTTC
clone size: many
J gene: TRBJ2-7
V gene: TRBV6-5
D gene: .

CDR3 protein: CASSVRGNSPLHF
CDR3 DNA: TGTGCCAGCAGTGTCAGGGGTAATTCACCCCTCCACTTT
clone size: many
J gene: TRBJ1-6
V gene: TRBV6-1
D gene: .